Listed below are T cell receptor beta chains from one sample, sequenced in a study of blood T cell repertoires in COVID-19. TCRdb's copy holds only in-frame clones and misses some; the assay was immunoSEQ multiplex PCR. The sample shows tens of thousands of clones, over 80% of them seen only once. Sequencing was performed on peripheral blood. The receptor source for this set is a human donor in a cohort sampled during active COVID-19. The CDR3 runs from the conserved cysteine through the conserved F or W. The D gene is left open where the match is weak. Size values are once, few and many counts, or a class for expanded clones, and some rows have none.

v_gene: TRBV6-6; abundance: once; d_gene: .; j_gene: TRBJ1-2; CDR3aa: CASSPTGNYGYTF; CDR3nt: TGTGCCAGCAGTCCGACAGGAAACTATGGCTACACCTTC
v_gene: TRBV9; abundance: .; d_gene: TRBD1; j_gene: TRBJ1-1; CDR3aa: CASRKTGEETEAFF; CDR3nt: TGTGCCAGCAGGAAGACAGGGGAGGAGACTGAAGCTTTCTTT
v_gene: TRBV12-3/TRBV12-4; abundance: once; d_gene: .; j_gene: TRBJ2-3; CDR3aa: CASSPGTDTQYF; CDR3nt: TGTGCCAGCAGTCCCGGTACGGATACGCAGTATTTT
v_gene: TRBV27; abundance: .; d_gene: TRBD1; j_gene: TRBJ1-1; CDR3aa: CASSTGQGGTEAFF; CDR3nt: TGTGCCAGCAGTACCGGACAGGGGGGGACTGAAGCTTTCTTT
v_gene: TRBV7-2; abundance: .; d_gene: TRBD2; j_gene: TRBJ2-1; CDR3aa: CASSLVGTSGRYNEQFF; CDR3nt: TGTGCCAGCAGCTTAGTAGGGACTAGCGGGAGGTACAATGAGCAGTTCTTC
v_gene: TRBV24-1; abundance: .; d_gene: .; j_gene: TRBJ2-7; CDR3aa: CATSAGRVGSYEQYF; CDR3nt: TGTGCCACCAGCGCGGGACGGGTGGGGTCCTACGAGCAGTACTTC
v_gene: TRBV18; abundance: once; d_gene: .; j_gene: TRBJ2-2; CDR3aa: CASSPRGNLITGELFF; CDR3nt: TGTGCCAGCTCACCAAGAGGAAACTTAATCACCGGGGAGCTGTTTTTT
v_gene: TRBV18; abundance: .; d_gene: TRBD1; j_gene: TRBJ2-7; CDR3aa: CASSRGGVGYEQYF; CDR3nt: TGTGCCAGCTCACGAGGGGGCGTTGGCTACGAGCAGTACTTC
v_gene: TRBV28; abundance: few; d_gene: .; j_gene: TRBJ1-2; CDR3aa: CASSSLGRDYYGYTF; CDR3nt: TGTGCCAGCAGTTCCCTTGGGCGGGACTACTATGGCTACACCTTC
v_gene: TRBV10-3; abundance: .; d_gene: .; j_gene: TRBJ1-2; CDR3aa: CAVGVGGSGYTF; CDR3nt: TGTGCCGTCGGGGTGGGCGGCAGTGGCTACACCTTC
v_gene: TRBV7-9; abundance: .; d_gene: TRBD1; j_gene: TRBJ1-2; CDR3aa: CASSLNRGQRYGYTF; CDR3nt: TGTGCCAGCAGCTTAAACAGGGGGCAGCGCTATGGCTACACCTTC
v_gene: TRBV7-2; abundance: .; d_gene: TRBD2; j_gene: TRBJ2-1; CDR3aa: CASSLGGTSSEQFF; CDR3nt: TGTGCCAGCAGCTTAGGAGGGACTAGCAGTGAGCAGTTCTTC
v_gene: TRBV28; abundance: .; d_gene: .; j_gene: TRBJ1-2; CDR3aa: CASGLTWGGGGIYGYTF; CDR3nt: TGTGCCAGCGGACTTACCTGGGGGGGCGGTGGGATCTATGGCTACACCTTC
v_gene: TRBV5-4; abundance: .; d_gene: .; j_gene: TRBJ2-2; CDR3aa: CASSRGAPNTGELFF; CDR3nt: TGTGCCAGCAGCCGGGGGGCACCGAACACCGGGGAGCTGTTTTTT
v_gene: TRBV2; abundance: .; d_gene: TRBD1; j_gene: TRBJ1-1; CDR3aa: CASSEQGDWAEAFF; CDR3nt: TGTGCCAGCAGTGAACAGGGGGATTGGGCTGAAGCTTTCTTT
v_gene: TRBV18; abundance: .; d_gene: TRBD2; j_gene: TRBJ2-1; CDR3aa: CASSPPASGRPYNEQFF; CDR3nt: TGTGCCAGCTCACCACCGGCAAGCGGGAGGCCCTACAATGAGCAGTTCTTC
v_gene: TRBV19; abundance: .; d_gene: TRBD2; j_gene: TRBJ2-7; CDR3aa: CASSGGTSGRGIEQYF; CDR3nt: TGTGCCAGTAGTGGAGGGACTAGCGGGAGGGGAATCGAGCAGTACTTC
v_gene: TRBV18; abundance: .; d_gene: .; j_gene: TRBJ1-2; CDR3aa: CASSPPQVSYGYTF; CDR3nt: TGTGCCAGCTCACCACCGCAGGTCTCCTATGGCTACACCTTC
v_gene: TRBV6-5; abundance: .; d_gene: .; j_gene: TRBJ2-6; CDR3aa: CASSYSEGSGANVLTF; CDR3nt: TGTGCCAGCAGTTACTCCGAGGGATCTGGGGCCAACGTCCTGACTTTC
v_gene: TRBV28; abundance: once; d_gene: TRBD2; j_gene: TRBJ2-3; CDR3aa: CASIAGGRTYTDTQYF; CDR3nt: TGTGCCAGCATTGCGGGAGGGAGGACCTACACAGATACGCAGTATTTT
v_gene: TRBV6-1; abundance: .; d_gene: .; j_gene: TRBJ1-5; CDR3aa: CASSATGRGSNQPQHF; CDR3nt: TGTGCCAGCAGTGCCACCGGCAGGGGTAGCAATCAGCCCCAGCATTTT
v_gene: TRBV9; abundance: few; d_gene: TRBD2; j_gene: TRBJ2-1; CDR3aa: CASSATGTKNNEQFF; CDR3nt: TGTGCCAGCAGCGCGACCGGGACTAAGAACAATGAGCAGTTCTTC
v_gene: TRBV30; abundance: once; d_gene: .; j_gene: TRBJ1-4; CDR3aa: CAGTNLRGEKLFF; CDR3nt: TGTGCCGGGACGAACCTGCGGGGGGAAAAACTGTTTTTT
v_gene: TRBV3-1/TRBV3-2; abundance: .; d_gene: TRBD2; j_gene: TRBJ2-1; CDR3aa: CASSQDLGRGGRIYNEQFF; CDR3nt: TGTGCCAGCAGCCAAGATCTTGGGCGGGGCGGGAGGATTTACAATGAGCAGTTCTTC
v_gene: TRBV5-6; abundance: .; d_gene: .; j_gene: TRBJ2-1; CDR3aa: CASSPESLNEQFF; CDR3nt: TGTGCCAGCAGCCCCGAGTCATTAAATGAGCAGTTCTTC
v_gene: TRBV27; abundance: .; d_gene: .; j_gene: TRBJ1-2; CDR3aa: CASRSTVAYGYTF; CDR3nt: TGTGCCAGCAGGTCAACAGTTGCCTATGGCTACACCTTC
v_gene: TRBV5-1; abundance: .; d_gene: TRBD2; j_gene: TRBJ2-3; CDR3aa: CASSLGASGTDTQYF; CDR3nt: TGCGCCAGCAGCTTGGGGGCTAGCGGGACGGATACGCAGTATTTT
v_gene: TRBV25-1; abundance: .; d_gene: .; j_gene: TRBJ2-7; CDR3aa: CASSGSSLGEQYF; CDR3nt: TGTGCCAGCAGCGGCTCCAGTCTAGGTGAGCAGTACTTC
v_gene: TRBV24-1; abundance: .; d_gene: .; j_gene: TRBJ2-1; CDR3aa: CATSDWNSYSNEQFF; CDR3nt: TGTGCCACCAGTGATTGGAACAGCTATAGTAATGAGCAGTTCTTC
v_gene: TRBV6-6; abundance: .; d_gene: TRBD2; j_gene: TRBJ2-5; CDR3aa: CASSPLVAGETQYF; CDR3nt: TGTGCCAGCAGTCCACTTGTAGCGGGAGAGACCCAGTACTTC
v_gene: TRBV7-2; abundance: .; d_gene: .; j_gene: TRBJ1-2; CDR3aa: CASSRTGFANYGYTF; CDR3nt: TGTGCCAGCAGTCGTACAGGGTTCGCTAACTATGGCTACACCTTC
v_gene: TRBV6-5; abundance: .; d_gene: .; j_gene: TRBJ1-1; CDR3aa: CASSYGPGVGEAFF; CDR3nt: TGTGCCAGCAGTTACGGGCCCGGGGTCGGAGAAGCTTTCTTT
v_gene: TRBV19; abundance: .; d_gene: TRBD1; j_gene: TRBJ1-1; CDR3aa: CASHGGTGVEGIEAFF; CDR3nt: TGTGCCAGTCATGGCGGGACAGGGGTTGAAGGCATTGAAGCTTTCTTT
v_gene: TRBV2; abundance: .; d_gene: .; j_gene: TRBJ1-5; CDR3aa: CASSRTGGSNQPQHF; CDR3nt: TGTGCCAGCAGTAGAACAGGCGGTAGCAATCAGCCCCAGCATTTT
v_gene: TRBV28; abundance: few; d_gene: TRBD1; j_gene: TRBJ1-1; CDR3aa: CASSPLGQLNTEAFF; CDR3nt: TGTGCCAGCAGTCCCCTGGGACAGCTGAACACTGAAGCTTTCTTT
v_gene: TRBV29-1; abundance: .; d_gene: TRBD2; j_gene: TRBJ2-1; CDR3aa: CSVEGGRGYNEQFF; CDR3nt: TGCAGCGTTGAGGGCGGGAGGGGGTACAATGAGCAGTTCTTC
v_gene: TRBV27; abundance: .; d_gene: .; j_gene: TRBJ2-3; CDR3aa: CASSLQRTSTDTQYF; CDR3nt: TGTGCCAGCAGTTTACAGCGGACCAGCACAGATACGCAGTATTTT
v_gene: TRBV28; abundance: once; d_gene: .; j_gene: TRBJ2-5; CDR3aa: CASSSAGQETQYF; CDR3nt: TGTGCCAGCTCATCTGCGGGCCAAGAGACCCAGTACTTC
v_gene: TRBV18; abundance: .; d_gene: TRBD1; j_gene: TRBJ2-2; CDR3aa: CASSPTGTGGTGELFF; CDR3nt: TGTGCCAGCTCACCAACCGGGACAGGGGGCACCGGGGAGCTGTTTTTT
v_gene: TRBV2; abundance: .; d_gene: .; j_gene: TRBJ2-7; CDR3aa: CASLNYSYEQYF; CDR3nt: TGTGCCAGTCTTAATTACTCCTACGAGCAGTACTTC